Listed below are T cell receptor beta chains from one sample, sequenced in a study of blood T cell repertoires in COVID-19. Clones were sequenced by immunoSEQ multiplex PCR, and TCRdb holds only the in-frame ones, with some missing. The sample contains 180,000 or so clones, approximately 82% of which appear only once. Material: peripheral blood. These receptors all stem from a human donor with acute or convalescent COVID-19. The donor label of this sample is uncertain. Each CDR3 is given with its conserved first and last residue.

>13|TRBV10-3
CAISRGWDQPQHF
>14|TRBV24-1
CATSDRSVQETQYF
>14|TRBV6-2/TRBV6-3
CASSLVDATYEQYF
>14|TRBV5-1
CASSLGTKTYEQYF
>11|TRBV28
CASSSKSGYTF
>15|TRBV29-1
CSVRDWTSGFNEQFF
>13|TRBV4-2
CASSQAQGVATFF
>14|TRBV3-1/TRBV3-2
CASSPVGSLEKLFF
>15|TRBV6-4
CASSPGQGLNSPLHF
>15|TRBV6-5
CASSYLGQGNYGYTF
>13|TRBV5-6
CASSPAPGETQYF
>14|TRBV9
CASSVEAGAREAFF
>18|TRBV7-9
CASSPPGREGSLRHGYTF
>14|TRBV7-9
CASSHSGTGGEQYF
>16|TRBV6-6
CASSLAPGQLRTEAFF
>13|TRBV6-5
CASSYEGSYEQYF
>15|TRBV5-1
CASATREYVTGELFF
>14|TRBV29-1
CSVEGDPMGHEQYF
>15|TRBV18
CASSPAGTPGYGYTF
>16|TRBV28
CASREDGGRVNTEAFF
>16|TRBV5-1
CASSPIAGVSYNEQFF
>15|TRBV27
CASSRPGLVTYEQYF
>15|TRBV7-9
CASSPAATTNSPLHF
>17|TRBV18
CASSPLRLAGAMDTQYF
>13|TRBV19
CASGRTVNQPQHF
>17|TRBV10-3
CAISESGQGTSQETQYF
>16|TRBV9
CASSASGTDMNTEAFF
>15|TRBV7-2
CASSGSGVLTDTQYF
>14|TRBV6-6
CASSIQGAGQPQHF
>16|TRBV6-2/TRBV6-3
CASSHIPGTDNQPQHF
>15|TRBV7-2
CASSLESRGGQPQHF
>14|TRBV6-6
CASSYPGQVLEQYF
>15|TRBV10-1
CASSSEGVGNTEAFF
>16|TRBV30
CAWSVPLAGVGETQYF
>13|TRBV19
CASQTGGTGELFF
>15|TRBV19
CASSILGTGNEKLFF
>13|TRBV7-9
CASSSRGPYEQYF
>15|TRBV7-9
CASSPGRLPAYEQYF
>17|TRBV6-4
CASTPGMGLGGANVLTF
>17|TRBV15
CATSRDASGSRSGELFF
>14|TRBV3-1/TRBV3-2
CASSRLAGAVEQYF
>13|TRBV12-3/TRBV12-4
CASSPQGWNEQFF
>17|TRBV23-1
CASSRGERSYPSETQYF
>14|TRBV9
CASSFRQGAHEQFF
>15|TRBV18
CASSLTVAGGEEQYF
>15|TRBV15
CATSRDKAPQETQYF
>16|TRBV5-1
CASSPGGGRGSETQYF
>17|TRBV27
CASSWRLAGTTRSEQYF
>16|TRBV18
CASSPFSQGAGETQYF
>14|TRBV6-5
CAGNSGTARYGYTF
>11|TRBV29-1
CSVGNSGEQYF
>15|TRBV1
CTSSPRDRGDQPQHF
>13|TRBV27
CASSLQRGQEAFF
>16|TRBV27
CASSLEGGYSNQPQHF